These 12 T cell receptor beta chains share one sample of origin, sequenced in a study of blood T cell repertoires in COVID-19. Using immunoSEQ multiplex PCR, the repertoire was profiled, and TCRdb retains in-frame clones only, with some absent. The data contain around 470,000 clones, roughly 87% of them seen just once; the ten biggest clones take up 0.9%. The source material was peripheral blood. All receptors come from a man between 18 and 29 years old with COVID-19, enrolled during active disease.

The chain is built from TRBV30 and TRBJ1-2; weak D call: TRBD1 (6 bases). Germline CDR1 GTSNPN, CDR2 SVGIG (reference sequence). V was cut by 2 bases and J by 4 bases, with 14 bases left in between. This CDR3 region has 14 residues. This CDR3 is CAWSWDTGSYGYTF. DNA of the CDR3: TGTGCCTGGAGTTGGGACACCGGGTCCTATGGCTACACCTTC. Supplemented by reference TRBV30 and TRBJ1-2, the full variable domain reads SQTIHQWPATLVQPVGSPLSLECTVEGTSNPNLYWYRQAAGRGLQLLFYSVGIGQISSEVPQNLSASRPQDRQFILSSKKLLLSDSGFYLCAWSWDTGSYGYTFGSGTRLTVV.

V gene TRBV11-3 combines with J gene TRBJ1-1, with D uncertain. This CDR3 contains 13 residues. Trimming cost V 4 bases and J 1 base, with 7 bases left between them. Germline values: CDR1 SGHNT, CDR2 YENEEA. CDR3 amino acids: CASSSTRNTEAFF. The CDR3 DNA is TGTGCCAGCAGCTCAACCAGGAACACTGAAGCTTTCTTT.

The chain has TRBV6-5 and TRBJ2-2, with D maybe TRBD2 (6 bases). Trimming removed 10 bases at V and 6 bases at J, with 9 bases between. Germline V CDR1 and CDR2: MNHEY, SVGAGI. This CDR3 comprises 11 residues. CDR3 coding DNA: TGTGCCACGGGGGAGGCCGGGGAGCTGTTTTTT. As protein: CATGEAGELFF.

The chain links TRBV6-4 to TRBJ1-1, with D perhaps TRBD1 (5 bases). V gave up 8 bases and J gave up 2 bases, with 12 bases separating them. The CDR3 contains 13 residues. Germline CDR1 and CDR2: MRHNA and SNTAGT. CDR3 bases: TGTGCCAGCTCCCAACAGGTCAACACTGAAGCTTTCTTT. Translation: CASSQQVNTEAFF.

The rearrangement links TRBV21-1 to TRBJ2-1; the table's D call, TRBD2, has no DNA check behind it. TRBV21-1 is marked as a pseudogene. The length of the CDR3 is 15 residues. CDR3 residues: CASSKAPRWWNEQFF. CDR3 in DNA: TGTGCCAGCAGCAAGGCCCCGAGGTGGTGGAATGAGCAGTTCTTC.

This clone appeared once. This chain joins TRBV5-1 and TRBJ2-3; 8 bases line up with TRBD2. Germline lookup yields CDR1 SGHRS and CDR2 YFSETQ. The CDR3 extends over 16 amino acids. V dropped 1 base and J dropped 5; count of bases not matched to a gene: 9. The CDR3 nucleotides are TGCGCCAGCAGCTTGAGTTACGGGGGGGCCAAAGATACGCAGTATTTT. Translating it yields CASSLSYGGAKDTQYF.

This clone was detected only once. V gene TRBV2 combines with J gene TRBJ1-2, with D unresolved. This CDR3 is built from 16 residues. Germline CDR1 reads SNHLY; CDR2 reads FYNNEI. Trimming removed 9 bases at V and 3 bases at J, with 23 bases between. The CDR3 reads CASRRGGPLGDYGYTF. DNA of the CDR3: TGTGCCAGTCGTCGGGGTGGCCCATTGGGTGACTATGGCTACACCTTC.

The V and J genes are TRBV7-8 and TRBJ2-5, with D tentatively TRBD2 (6 bases). Trimming cost V 1 base and J 0 bases, with 12 bases left between them. This CDR3 has 16 amino acids. The germline V gene encodes CDR1 SGHVS and CDR2 FQNEAQ. Written as DNA, the CDR3 is TGTGCCAGCAGCTTAGGGCTAGCGCCGGACCAAGAGACCCAGTACTTC. Protein sequence: CASSLGLAPDQETQYF.

The chain is built from TRBV27 and TRBJ1-1; no reliable D call. Trimming left V 6 bases short and J 1 base short, with 9 bases between. This CDR3 is built from 13 residues. Germline-derived CDR1 and CDR2 are MNHEY and SMNVEV (reference sequence). CDR3 nucleotide sequence: TGTGCCAGCAGGCTGACACCGAACACTGAAGCTTTCTTT. Amino acid sequence: CASRLTPNTEAFF.

J is TRBJ2-7 and V is TRBV3-1 (or the pseudogene TRBV3-2), with 14 bases matching TRBD2. Germline V CDR1 and CDR2: LGHDT, YNNKEL (reference sequence). This CDR3 contains 16 residues. With V trimmed by 1 base and J by 6 bases, 5 bases remained unmatched. The CDR3 DNA is TGTGCCAGCAGCCAAGTCGGACTAGCGGGGGGTGCCGAGCAGTACTTC. This translates into CASSQVGLAGGAEQYF.

In DNA, the CDR3 is TGTGCTAGTGCTTACTCATACGAGCAGTACTTC. It codes for CASAYSYEQYF. The chain joins TRBV12-5 to TRBJ2-7; D unresolved. The V end was cut by 7 bases, the J end by 4 bases, with 8 bases between. Germline values: CDR1 LGHNT, CDR2 FRNRAP. The CDR3 totals 11 residues.

V and J are TRBV28 and TRBJ2-7, with a tentative D call TRBD2 (5 bases). Trimming removed 5 bases at V and 2 bases at J, with 13 bases between. CDR1 and CDR2 (germline): MDHEN, SYDVKM. The CDR3 extends over 14 amino acids. The CDR3 sequence is CASSRPGMPYEQYF. CDR3 sequence (DNA): TGTGCCAGCAGTAGGCCCGGGATGCCCTACGAGCAGTACTTC. Complete variable domain (other parts from reference TRBV28 and TRBJ2-7): DVKVTQSSRYLVKRTGEKVFLECVQDMDHENMFWYRQDPGLGLRLIYFSYDVKMKEKGDIPEGYSVSREKKERFSLILESASTNQTSMYLCASSRPGMPYEQYFGPGTRLTVT.